This T cell receptor beta chain was documented in a study of blood T cell repertoires in COVID-19. This clone was recorded only once. Germline values: CDR1 SNHLY, CDR2 FYNNEI. Trimming took 3 bases from V and 7 from J, leaving 15 bases between them. The CDR3 is 15 residues long. Assay used: immunoSEQ multiplex PCR; TCRdb lists only in-frame clones, some missing. The sample records over 250,000 clones, about 88% being singletons. The TCR was taken from a woman aged 45-65 years who had recovered from COVID-19. This chain connects TRBV2 to TRBJ1-4; unclear D gene. Sequences were obtained from PBMCs or T cells enriched from blood (not recorded which). The CDR3 DNA sequence: TGTGCCAGCAGTGACGTCAGAGCGGGTGGTGAAAAACTGTTTTTT. It specifies CASSDVRAGGEKLFF.